These 13 T cell receptor beta chains were all obtained from the same sample, sequenced in a study of blood T cells in healthy people across ages. A second PCR of 7 to 11 cycles used a sample-barcoded 5' primer and a J-beta primer mix. TCRdb called the 5' RACE reads again in MiXCR, with one record for every CDR3 protein. This table has 650,000 to 1,000,000 distinct CDR3 sequences, roughly 34% appearing once. The sample consisted of blood. Receptors originate from a man aged 18 to 29 in good health.

This chain joins TRBV12-3 or TRBV12-4 and TRBJ2-5, with a tentative D call TRBD2 (5 bases). V was cut by 6 bases and J by 2 bases, with 10 bases left in between. This CDR3 has 13 amino acids. The CDR3 nucleotides are TGTGCCAGCAGGGCCGGGGTTCAAGAGACCCAGTACTTC. It specifies CASRAGVQETQYF.

This chain uses TRBV6-1 with TRBJ2-3; D remains unclear. V was clipped by 3 bases and J by 0 bases, with 13 bases between them. The CDR3 has 16 amino acids. The germline V gene encodes CDR1 MNHNS and CDR2 SASEGT. Here the CDR3 reads CASSDYRSGSTDTQYF. The CDR3 nucleotides are TGTGCCAGCAGTGATTACAGAAGTGGGAGCACAGATACGCAGTATTTT.

The rearrangement joins TRBV6-6 to TRBJ1-1; D is ambiguous. From germline, CDR1 is MNHNY and CDR2 SVGAGI (reference sequence). Trimming took 5 bases from V and 4 from J, leaving 14 bases between them. CDR3 length: 14 amino acids. DNA of the CDR3: TGTGCCAGCAGTCCACTGAGGGTATCCACTGAAGCTTTCTTT. It specifies CASSPLRVSTEAFF.

There are many counts of this clonotype. This sequence joins TRBV10-3 and TRBJ2-6; D is unresolved. Trimming stripped 10 bases from V and 1 base from J, with 8 bases between. Germline lookup yields CDR1 ENHRY and CDR2 SYGVKD. CDR3 length equals 13 residues. The CDR3 DNA follows: TGTGCCACCAGATTGTCTGGGGCCAACGTCCTGACTTTC. Its protein is CATRLSGANVLTF.

The chain uses TRBV7-2 and TRBJ1-4, with 10 bases aligning to TRBD1. This CDR3 comprises 14 residues. V was pared by 5 bases and J by 8 bases, with 5 bases of the junction left unmatched. Per germline, CDR1 SGHTA and CDR2 FQGNSA. For the CDR3, the DNA is TGTGCCAGCAGCAAGGACAGGGGGAGAGAAAAACTGTTTTTT. Its protein product is CASSKDRGREKLFF.

V gene TRBV4-3 combines with J gene TRBJ1-6; D may be TRBD1 (5 bases). This CDR3 comprises 15 residues. Trimming took 0 bases from V and 3 from J, leaving 6 bases between them. Per the germline V gene, CDR1 is LGHNA and CDR2 is YSLEER. CDR3 loop: CASSQEQGYNSPLHF. CDR3 bases: TGCGCCAGCAGCCAAGAGCAGGGCTATAATTCACCCCTCCACTTT.

The table lists this clonotype with a count of one. This sequence joins TRBV2 and TRBJ1-4; D possibly corresponds to TRBD1 (6 bases). V gave up 7 bases and J gave up 2 bases, with 14 bases separating them. Germline V lookup: CDR1 SNHLY, CDR2 FYNNEI. CDR3 size: 15 residues. The CDR3 here is CASIQGVATNEKLFF. CDR3 coding DNA: TGTGCCAGCATACAGGGAGTCGCGACTAATGAAAAACTGTTTTTT. Using reference TRBV2 and TRBJ1-4 for the parts outside the CDR3, the full variable domain is EPEVTQTPSHQVTQMGQEVILRCVPISNHLYFYWYRQILGQKVEFLVSFYNNEISEKSEIFDDQFSVERPDGSNFTLKIRSTKLEDSAMYFCASIQGVATNEKLFFGSGTQLSVL.

The gene calls are TRBV5-1 and TRBJ1-2; 8 nucleotides match TRBD1. Germline CDR1 is SGHRS and CDR2 is YFSETQ. The J segment lost 3 bases and the V segment lost 4 bases, leaving 5 bases of the junction unmatched. The CDR3 loop spans 14 amino acids. As DNA, the CDR3 is TGCGCCAGCAGCGTGACCAGGGGGCACTATGGCTACACCTTC. This codes for CASSVTRGHYGYTF.

The genes are TRBV10-3 and TRBJ2-3, with 9 bases identical to TRBD1. The CDR3 extends over 15 amino acids. Trimming removed 5 bases from V and 4 bases from J; junction bases left unmatched: 7. Germline assignment: CDR1 ENHRY and CDR2 SYGVKD. In nucleotides, the CDR3 is TGTGCCATCAGTCAGGGACAGGGTGGGGCAGATACGCAGTATTTT. Protein: CAISQGQGGADTQYF.

The chain uses TRBV7-9 and TRBJ1-2, with D tentatively TRBD1 (6 bases). Germline-derived CDR1 and CDR2 are SEHNR and FQNEAQ (reference sequence). Trimming removed 1 base at V and 5 bases at J, with 14 bases between. This CDR3 spans 15 amino acids. The CDR3 coding sequence is TGTGCCAGCAGCTTAGTTGCCACAGGGTCGTATGGCTACACCTTC. Its translation is CASSLVATGSYGYTF.

The genes are TRBV4-2 and TRBJ1-4; 8 bases are a match to TRBD1. CDR3 length: 19 residues. The V gene's germline CDR1 is LGHNA and CDR2 YNFKEQ. With V trimmed by 0 bases and J by 1 base, 10 bases remained unmatched. The CDR3 is CASSQDPQGAAVTNEKLFF. As DNA, the CDR3 is TGTGCCAGCAGCCAAGATCCGCAGGGGGCAGCGGTAACTAATGAAAAACTGTTTTTT.

Comments on this clonotype: The junction departs from the called germline gene at one end, perhaps through a read error. The chain recombines TRBV20-1 with TRBJ2-3, with 7 bases lining up with TRBD2. Germline V gives CDR1 DFQATT, CDR2 SNEGSKA (reference sequence). The CDR3 spans 15 residues. Here the CDR3 DNA reads TGCGGTGCCGAGCCCGTACGGGGGGTACGAGATACGCAGTATTTT. Amino acids: CGAEPVRGVRDTQYF.

This chain joins TRBV7-6 and TRBJ2-1; no reliable D call. The CDR3 is 12 residues long. Germline-derived CDR1 and CDR2 are SGHVS and FNYEAQ. The V and J ends lost 6 bases and 13 bases respectively, with 16 bases between them. In DNA form, the CDR3 reads TGTGCCAGCAGTAGATCGGTAGAGACCCAGTTCTTC. Its translation: CASSRSVETQFF.